This T cell receptor (beta chain) was obtained from a study of blood T cells in healthy people across ages. A second PCR of roughly 7 to 11 cycles used a sample-barcoded 5' primer and a J-beta primer mix. TCRdb ran MiXCR on the 5' RACE reads and lists one entry per CDR3 protein. The data hold hundreds of thousands of distinct CDR3 sequences, with 45% to 50% observed a single time. Germline V gene data show CDR1 as MGHRA and CDR2 as YSYEKL. V was cut by 7 bases and J by 4 bases, with 19 bases left in between. CDR3 length: 16 amino acids. The TCR originated in a woman aged 55-69 years in good health. The V and J genes are TRBV4-1 and TRBJ2-2; D possibly corresponds to TRBD2 (5 bases). The sample taken for sequencing was blood. CDR3 coding DNA: TGCGCCAGCACTAAGAGTGGGAGCGAGAGCACCGGGGAGCTGTTTTTT. Translating it yields CASTKSGSESTGELFF.